These 30 T cell receptor beta chains originate from one sample sequenced in a study of T cell clonotyping in hematopoietic cell transplantation. Assay used: immunoSEQ multiplex PCR; TCRdb lists only in-frame clones, some missing. The table shows some 40,000 clones, with 90% to 95% occurring only once. Material for sequencing was peripheral blood mononuclear cells. The source of these receptors is a woman aged 50 to 60 in good health. Some clones in this sample may be carry-over from other donors' samples.

The chain couples TRBV2 to TRBJ2-1; D call uncertain. From germline, CDR1 is SNHLY and CDR2 FYNNEI. Between the trimmed V and J ends, which lost 3 bases and 5 bases, there was a span of 2 bases. This CDR3 is 11 amino acids long. The CDR3 DNA sequence: TGTGCCAGCAGTGATGACAATGAGCAGTTCTTC. Translating it yields CASSDDNEQFF.

The chain joins TRBV6-5 to TRBJ1-3; possibly TRBD1 for D (5 bases). CDR1 MNHEY and CDR2 SVGAGI come from the germline V gene. V was clipped by 4 bases and J by 0 bases, with 10 bases between them. The CDR3 loop spans 15 amino acids. For the CDR3, the DNA is TGTGCCAGCAGTTTGACAGCCCTCTCTGGAAACACCATATATTTT. Its protein is CASSLTALSGNTIYF.

This chain connects TRBV4-1 to TRBJ1-2, with TRBD1 as a possible D gene (5 bases). The germline CDR1 and CDR2 sequences are MGHRA and YSYEKL. V lost 3 bases, J lost 3 bases, and 11 bases lay in between. CDR3 length equals 14 residues. The CDR3: CASSQRTLDYGYTF. For the CDR3, the DNA is TGCGCCAGCAGCCAGAGGACACTCGACTATGGCTACACCTTC.

The V and J genes are TRBV4-2 and TRBJ2-1; D is tentatively TRBD1 or TRBD2 (5 bases each). Germline V gene sequence: CDR1 LGHNA, CDR2 YNFKEQ. The CDR3 contains 15 residues. V was pared by 1 base and J by 3 bases, with 10 bases between. The CDR3 DNA reads as TGTGCCAGCAGCCAAGTCGGAGGACACTACAATGAGCAGTTCTTC. Translated: CASSQVGGHYNEQFF.

The rearrangement joins TRBV7-3 to TRBJ2-5; perhaps D is TRBD1 or TRBD2 (5 bases each). The germline CDR1 and CDR2 sequences are SGHTA and FQGTGA. The CDR3 covers 15 residues. Trimming shortened V by 6 bases and J by 5 bases, and 19 bases separated the two germline ends. CDR3 in DNA: TGTGCCAGCAGTTCAGCCGGGACGAACTACGAGACCCAGTACTTC. The encoded protein is CASSSAGTNYETQYF.

The chain has TRBV7-6 and TRBJ1-1; D not certain. V was pared by 1 base and J by 7 bases, with 10 bases between. The CDR3 spans 13 residues. CDR1 is SGHVS and CDR2 is FNYEAQ in the germline V gene. CDR3 DNA sequence: TGTGCCAGCAGCTTAGGTCCCAAGGATGAAGCTTTCTTT. Its translation is CASSLGPKDEAFF.

This clone has a single count. V is TRBV11-2 and J is TRBJ1-5; D gene ambiguous. V lost 4 bases and J 5 bases, leaving 9 bases between the germline ends. The CDR3 runs 13 residues. Germline CDR1 and CDR2: SGHAT and FQNNGV. The CDR3 loop reads CASSWMVDQPQHF. In nucleotides, the CDR3 is TGTGCCAGCAGCTGGATGGTGGATCAGCCCCAGCATTTT.

V and J are TRBV9 and TRBJ2-2; D is undetermined. The V end was cut by 0 bases, the J end by 5 bases, with 11 bases between. The CDR3 consists of 15 residues. Germline CDR1 SGDLS, CDR2 YYNGEE. CDR3 DNA: TGTGCCAGCAGCGTAGGACCCATGGGGACCGGGGAGCTGTTTTTT. This encodes CASSVGPMGTGELFF. The complete variable domain, with remaining parts taken from reference TRBV9 and TRBJ2-2, reads DSGVTQTPKHLITATGQRVTLRCSPRSGDLSVYWYQQSLDQGLQFLIQYYNGEERAKGNILERFSAQQFPDLHSELNLSSLELGDSALYFCASSVGPMGTGELFFGEGSRLTVL.

This chain uses TRBV20-1 with TRBJ2-7, with a tentative D call TRBD1 (5 bases). From germline, CDR1 is DFQATT and CDR2 SNEGSKA (reference sequence). The germline V and J ends were trimmed by 5 bases and 3 bases, with 8 bases remaining between them. The CDR3 loop spans 11 amino acids. The CDR3 DNA follows: TGCAGTGCTTCTCAGGGCTACGAGCAGTACTTC. The encoded protein is CSASQGYEQYF.

The genes are TRBV11-3 and TRBJ2-3, with 13 bases identical to TRBD2. V dropped 5 bases and J dropped 6; count of bases not matched to a gene: 8. Per germline, CDR1 SGHNT and CDR2 YENEEA. The CDR3 is 16 residues long. The CDR3 region is CASSQGLAGPPDTQYF. CDR3 nucleotide sequence: TGTGCCAGCAGCCAGGGACTAGCGGGGCCCCCGGATACGCAGTATTTT.

This clone was detected a few times. The rearrangement uses TRBV7-9 and TRBJ2-6; tentatively, D is TRBD1 (5 bases). The CDR3 runs to 19 residues. CDR1 is SEHNR and CDR2 is FQNEAQ in the germline V gene (reference sequence). Trimming took 3 bases from V and 0 from J, leaving 18 bases between them. The CDR3 protein is CASSFNTGRTNSGANVLTF. CDR3 DNA sequence: TGTGCCAGCAGCTTTAATACTGGACGGACAAACTCTGGGGCCAACGTCCTGACTTTC.

This clone was recorded only once. The V and J genes are TRBV27 and TRBJ1-4, with 8 positions matching TRBD1. The J segment lost 4 bases and the V segment lost 5 bases, leaving 3 bases of the junction unmatched. In germline, CDR1 is MNHEY, CDR2 SMNVEV (reference sequence). CDR3 length: 14 residues. CDR3 in amino acids: CASSMDRDNEKLFF. In DNA form, the CDR3 reads TGTGCCAGCAGTATGGACAGGGATAATGAAAAACTGTTTTTT.

The chain has TRBV7-2 and TRBJ1-1; D call uncertain. Germline-derived CDR1 and CDR2 are SGHTA and FQGNSA. CDR3 length: 12 residues. Trimming cost V 4 bases and J 3 bases, with 6 bases left between them. The CDR3 sequence: CASSYGDTEAFF. The CDR3 DNA is TGTGCCAGCAGCTACGGTGACACTGAAGCTTTCTTT.

The chain couples TRBV7-2 to TRBJ2-7; tentative D call: TRBD1 (5 bases). Germline CDR1 SGHTA, CDR2 FQGNSA. This CDR3 spans 12 amino acids. V was cut by 2 bases and J by 7 bases, with 9 bases left in between. In DNA, the CDR3 is TGTGCCAGCAGCTTAAGGGGCGCGGAGCAGTACTTC. Translated, it gives CASSLRGAEQYF.

This clone rates as medium-sized. The rearrangement uses TRBV10-2 and TRBJ2-5; tentatively, D is TRBD1 or TRBD2 (6 bases each). CDR1 is WSHSY, CDR2 SAAADI, per germline. V lost 2 bases and J 5 bases, leaving 12 bases between the germline ends. This CDR3 comprises 14 residues. The DNA for the CDR3 is TGCGCCAGCAGTGAGAGGGGGGCCGTGGAGACCCAGTACTTC. Amino acids: CASSERGAVETQYF.

This clone was observed once. The chain is built from TRBV30 and TRBJ2-3; the D is unclear. There are 11 residues in the CDR3. Germline V gene lookup returns CDR1 GTSNPN and CDR2 SVGIG (reference sequence). The V gene lost 3 bases and the J gene lost 2 bases, with 3 bases spanning the gap. CDR3 region: CAWRITDTQYF. The DNA of the CDR3 is TGTGCCTGGAGAATCACAGATACGCAGTATTTT.

The V gene is TRBV7-6, the J gene TRBJ2-2; D is perhaps TRBD2 (5 bases). The germline V and J ends were trimmed by 8 bases and 6 bases, with 13 bases remaining between them. The CDR3 extends over 13 amino acids. Germline values: CDR1 SGHVS, CDR2 FNYEAQ. The CDR3 region has the DNA TGTGCCAGCGAAGCGGCTACCCCCGGGGAGCTGTTTTTT. Its protein is CASEAATPGELFF. Full variable domain (rest looked up from reference TRBV7-6 and TRBJ2-2): GAGVSQSPRYKVTKRGQDVALRCDPISGHVSLYWYRQALGQGPEFLTYFNYEAQQDKSGLPNDRFSAERPEGSISTLTIQRTEQRDSAMYRCASEAATPGELFFGEGSRLTVL.

This CDR3 reads CASSTPGDYSPLHF. The CDR3 region has the DNA TGTGCCAGTAGTACCCCTGGGGACTATTCACCCCTCCACTTT. The rearrangement uses TRBV19 and TRBJ1-6, with a tentative D call TRBD1 (5 bases). The ends were cut back, 4 bases at V and 8 bases at J, with 12 bases in the middle. From germline, CDR1 is LNHDA and CDR2 SQIVND (reference sequence). The CDR3 runs 14 residues.

The chain employs TRBV5-4 and TRBJ1-1, with D hard to call. The CDR3 has 12 amino acids. Per germline, CDR1 SGHNT and CDR2 YYREEE (reference sequence). V gave up 6 bases and J gave up 5 bases, with 11 bases separating them. The CDR3 here is CASMVVGTEAFF. Written as DNA, the CDR3 is TGTGCCAGCATGGTAGTCGGGACTGAAGCTTTCTTT.

The chain uses TRBV9 and TRBJ2-7; D uncertain. The germline V and J ends were trimmed by 0 bases and 3 bases, with 13 bases remaining between them. The CDR3 sequence is 15 residues long. Germline V gene sequence: CDR1 SGDLS, CDR2 YYNGEE. The CDR3 loop reads CASSVGGGESYEQYF. The CDR3 coding sequence is TGTGCCAGCAGCGTAGGGGGTGGAGAGAGCTACGAGCAGTACTTC.

The chain links TRBV30 to TRBJ2-4; TRBD1 is a possible D gene (5 bases). The germline V and J ends were trimmed by 0 bases and 6 bases, with 9 bases remaining between them. The germline CDR1 and CDR2 sequences are GTSNPN and SVGIG (reference sequence). The length of the CDR3 is 13 residues. CDR3 DNA sequence: TGTGCCTGGAGTGTGCAGGGTGGAAACATTCAGTACTTC. It codes for CAWSVQGGNIQYF.

The chain has TRBV5-8 and TRBJ2-1; no definite D call. The CDR3 spans 13 residues. V was shortened by 7 bases and J by 0 bases, with 8 bases between the two germline ends. Germline CDR1 and CDR2: SGHTS and YDEGEE. CDR3 sequence (DNA): TGTGCCAGCTGGTATCTCTCCTACAATGAGCAGTTCTTC. Protein product: CASWYLSYNEQFF.

This chain connects TRBV25-1 to TRBJ2-3; TRBD2 is a possible D gene (5 bases). Germline V gene lookup returns CDR1 MGHDK and CDR2 SYGVNS. V was shortened by 1 base and J by 0 bases, with 17 bases between the two germline ends. The CDR3 runs to 18 residues. The DNA of the CDR3 is TGTGCCAGCAGTGAATTCGGGCGGGCGCGACCTAGCACAGATACGCAGTATTTT. Protein sequence: CASSEFGRARPSTDTQYF. The variable domain in full, completed from reference TRBV25-1 and TRBJ2-3, reads EADIYQTPRYLVIGTGKKITLECSQTMGHDKMYWYQQDPGMELHLIHYSYGVNSTEKGDLSSESTVSRIRTEHFPLTLESARPSHTSQYLCASSEFGRARPSTDTQYFGPGTRLTVL.

V gene TRBV28 combines with J gene TRBJ2-3; no clear D gene. This CDR3 has 12 amino acids. CDR1 is MDHEN, CDR2 SYDVKM, per germline. Trimming stripped 5 bases from V and 2 bases from J, with 5 bases between. The CDR3 DNA is TGTGCCAGCAGTCTGAACACAGATACGCAGTATTTT. Protein sequence: CASSLNTDTQYF.

This clone was observed a single time. The chain recombines TRBV6-5 with TRBJ2-7, with 9 nucleotides matching TRBD1. This CDR3 has 15 residues. CDR1 and CDR2 (germline): MNHEY, SVGAGI. J was trimmed by 2 bases and V by 6 bases; bases with no gene match: 8. The DNA of the CDR3 is TGTGCCAGCAGCAGGGACAGGGCTCAAACCTACGAGCAGTACTTC. Translating gives CASSRDRAQTYEQYF.

This clone appeared a single time. V gene TRBV2 combines with J gene TRBJ1-2; D might be TRBD1 (5 bases). V lost 7 bases and J lost 1, with 10 bases in between. Germline V gene lookup returns CDR1 SNHLY and CDR2 FYNNEI. This CDR3 has 13 amino acids. CDR3 DNA: TGTGCCAGCACCCGGACATTTAACTATGGCTACACCTTC. Translated: CASTRTFNYGYTF.

The V call is TRBV10-3, the J call TRBJ2-1; 16 bases line up with TRBD2. V dropped 3 bases and J dropped 7; count of bases not matched to a gene: 6. CDR1 and CDR2 (germline): ENHRY, SYGVKD. The CDR3 is 17 residues long. The CDR3 region is CAISEGTSGGARNEQFF. The CDR3 nucleotides read TGTGCCATCAGTGAAGGGACTAGCGGGGGGGCAAGGAATGAGCAGTTCTTC.

The chain employs TRBV4-2 and TRBJ2-1; D gene unclear. Germline V gives CDR1 LGHNA, CDR2 YNFKEQ. The V gene lost 4 bases and the J gene lost 0 bases, with 7 bases spanning the gap. The CDR3 length is 14 residues. For the CDR3, the DNA is TGTGCCAGCAGCCCCATTGGCTCCTACAATGAGCAGTTCTTC. Protein product: CASSPIGSYNEQFF.

V usage is TRBV7-2 and J usage is TRBJ1-6, with D hard to call. V dropped 5 bases and J dropped 5 bases, with 13 bases sitting between them. The CDR3 loop spans 15 amino acids. Germline V lookup: CDR1 SGHTA, CDR2 FQGNSA. The CDR3 is CASSPPVQHNSPLHF. The DNA of the CDR3 is TGTGCCAGCAGCCCCCCGGTACAGCATAATTCACCCCTCCACTTT.

The J gene is TRBJ2-7, the V gene TRBV11-3, with D maybe TRBD1 (6 bases). CDR1 is SGHNT, CDR2 YENEEA, per germline. The CDR3 has 13 residues. V dropped 5 bases and J dropped 1 base, with 9 bases sitting between them. Written as DNA, the CDR3 is TGTGCCAGCAGCGTTGACAGGTCCTACGAGCAGTACTTC. Its translation: CASSVDRSYEQYF.